The 6 T cell receptor beta chains in this list originate from one sample, sequenced in a study of shared clonotypes between healthy human individuals. The protocol was immunoSEQ multiplex PCR, while the TCRdb copy is restricted to in-frame clones and leaves out a portion. Among a few hundred thousand clones listed, about 97% were seen once. The sequencing input was memory CD8+ T cells sorted from blood. The sample's subset: CD45RO+ cells pooled with CCR7-negative TemRA cells. The receptors here all came from a man aged 25 to 40 in good health.

V and J are TRBV30 and TRBJ2-7, with unresolved D. The CDR3 has 12 amino acids. V lost 2 bases, J lost 2 bases, and 7 bases lay in between. Germline V CDR1 and CDR2: GTSNPN, SVGIG (reference sequence). The CDR3 spells CAWSPKTYEQYF. The CDR3 nucleotides are TGTGCCTGGAGTCCAAAGACCTACGAGCAGTACTTC.

The V gene is TRBV10-2, the J gene TRBJ2-7; possibly TRBD1 for D (6 bases). Germline lookup yields CDR1 WSHSY and CDR2 SAAADI. V lost 2 bases and J lost 2, with 7 bases in between. This CDR3 contains 13 residues. The CDR3: CASSEGTPYEQYF. The CDR3, as DNA: TGCGCCAGCAGTGAGGGGACACCCTACGAGCAGTACTTC.

J is TRBJ2-1 and V is TRBV5-1, with D tentatively TRBD2 (5 bases). CDR1 is SGHRS, CDR2 YFSETQ, per germline. Trimming shortened V by 1 base and J by 4 bases, and 9 bases separated the two germline ends. CDR3 size: 14 residues. The CDR3 DNA follows: TGCGCCAGCAGCTTGCAGACTAATTACAATGAGCAGTTCTTC. Translated, it gives CASSLQTNYNEQFF.

The chain has TRBV27 and TRBJ1-4; TRBD1 agrees at 8 bases. The CDR3 spans 17 residues. Germline V gene data show CDR1 as MNHEY and CDR2 as SMNVEV (reference sequence). The V and J ends lost 5 bases and 0 bases, in that order; junction bases with no gene match: 8. CDR3 sequence reads: CASSPDREEATNEKLFF. CDR3 sequence (DNA): TGTGCCAGCAGTCCGGACAGGGAAGAGGCAACTAATGAAAAACTGTTTTTT.

This rearrangement joins TRBV2 to TRBJ1-2; TRBD1 is a possible D gene (5 bases). The germline V gene encodes CDR1 SNHLY and CDR2 FYNNEI. V was pared by 3 bases and J by 4 bases, with 24 bases between. The CDR3 is 18 residues long. The CDR3 sequence: CASSEPMGLASGPYGYTF. The CDR3 DNA is TGTGCCAGCAGTGAGCCCATGGGGCTGGCTTCGGGGCCCTATGGCTACACCTTC.

V is TRBV11-2 and J is TRBJ1-1; no clear D. Looked up from germline, CDR1 is SGHAT and CDR2 is FQNNGV. This CDR3 is 13 amino acids long. The V end lost 2 bases, the J end lost 7 bases, and 11 bases lay between the germline ends. As DNA, the CDR3 is TGTGCCAGCAGCTTATCGAGTCGTTTTGAAGCTTTCTTT. This encodes CASSLSSRFEAFF.